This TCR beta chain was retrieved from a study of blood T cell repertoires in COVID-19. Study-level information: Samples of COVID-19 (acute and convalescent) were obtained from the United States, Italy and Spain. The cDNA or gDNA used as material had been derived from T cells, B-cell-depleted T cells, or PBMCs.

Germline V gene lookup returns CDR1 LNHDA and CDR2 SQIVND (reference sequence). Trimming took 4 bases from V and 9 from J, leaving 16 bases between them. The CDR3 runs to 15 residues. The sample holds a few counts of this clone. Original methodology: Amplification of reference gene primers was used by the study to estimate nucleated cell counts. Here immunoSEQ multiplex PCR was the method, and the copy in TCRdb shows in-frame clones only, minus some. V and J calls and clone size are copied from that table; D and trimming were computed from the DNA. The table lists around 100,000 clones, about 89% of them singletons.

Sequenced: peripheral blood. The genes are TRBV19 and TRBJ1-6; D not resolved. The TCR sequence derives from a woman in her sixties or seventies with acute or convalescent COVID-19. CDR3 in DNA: TGTGCCAGTAGTACCCGGGAACAATACCCTTCACCCCTCCACTTT. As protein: CASSTREQYPSPLHF.